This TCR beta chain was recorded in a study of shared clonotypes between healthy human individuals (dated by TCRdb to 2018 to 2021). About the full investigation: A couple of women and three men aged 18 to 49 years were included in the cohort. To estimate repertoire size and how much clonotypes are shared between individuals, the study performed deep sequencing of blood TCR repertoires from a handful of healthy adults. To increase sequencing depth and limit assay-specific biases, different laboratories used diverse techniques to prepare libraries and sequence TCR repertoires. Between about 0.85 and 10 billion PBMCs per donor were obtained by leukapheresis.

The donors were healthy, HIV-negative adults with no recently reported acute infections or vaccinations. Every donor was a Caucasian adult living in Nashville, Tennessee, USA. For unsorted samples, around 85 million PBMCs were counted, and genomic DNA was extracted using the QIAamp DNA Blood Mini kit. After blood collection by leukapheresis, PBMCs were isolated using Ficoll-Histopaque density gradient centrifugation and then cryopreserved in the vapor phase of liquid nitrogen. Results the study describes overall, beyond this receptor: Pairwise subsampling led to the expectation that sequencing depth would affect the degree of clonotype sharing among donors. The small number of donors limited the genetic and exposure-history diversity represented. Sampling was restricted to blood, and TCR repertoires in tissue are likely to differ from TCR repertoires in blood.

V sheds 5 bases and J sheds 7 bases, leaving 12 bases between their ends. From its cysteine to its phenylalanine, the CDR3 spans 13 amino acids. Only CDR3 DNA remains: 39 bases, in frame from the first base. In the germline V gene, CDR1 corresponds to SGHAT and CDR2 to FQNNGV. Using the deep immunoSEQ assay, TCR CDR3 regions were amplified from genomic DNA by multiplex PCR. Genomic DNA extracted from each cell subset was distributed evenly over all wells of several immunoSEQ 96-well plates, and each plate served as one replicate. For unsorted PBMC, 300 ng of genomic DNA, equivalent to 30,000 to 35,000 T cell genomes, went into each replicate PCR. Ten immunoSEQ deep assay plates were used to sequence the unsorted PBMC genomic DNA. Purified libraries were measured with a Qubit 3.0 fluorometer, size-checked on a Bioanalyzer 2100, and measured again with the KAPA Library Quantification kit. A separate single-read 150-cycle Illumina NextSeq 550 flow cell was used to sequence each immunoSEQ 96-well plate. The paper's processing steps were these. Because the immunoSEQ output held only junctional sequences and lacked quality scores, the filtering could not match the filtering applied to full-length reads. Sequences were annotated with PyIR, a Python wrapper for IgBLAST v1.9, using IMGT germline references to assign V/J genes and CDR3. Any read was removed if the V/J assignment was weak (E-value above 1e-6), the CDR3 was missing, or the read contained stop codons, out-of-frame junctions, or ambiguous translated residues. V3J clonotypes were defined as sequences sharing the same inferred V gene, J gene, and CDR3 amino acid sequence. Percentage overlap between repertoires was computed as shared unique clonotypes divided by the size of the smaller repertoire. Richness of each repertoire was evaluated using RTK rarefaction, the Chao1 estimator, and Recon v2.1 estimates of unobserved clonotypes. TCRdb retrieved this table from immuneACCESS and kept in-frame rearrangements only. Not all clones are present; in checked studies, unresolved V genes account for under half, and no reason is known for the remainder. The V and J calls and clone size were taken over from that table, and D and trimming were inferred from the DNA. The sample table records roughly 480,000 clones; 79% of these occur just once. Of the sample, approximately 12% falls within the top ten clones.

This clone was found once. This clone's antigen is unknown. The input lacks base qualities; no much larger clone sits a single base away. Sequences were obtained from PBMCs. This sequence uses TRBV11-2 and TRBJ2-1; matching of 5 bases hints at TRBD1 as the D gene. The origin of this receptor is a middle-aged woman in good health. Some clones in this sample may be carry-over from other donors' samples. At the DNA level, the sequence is TGTGCCAGCAGCGCAGCCAGGGTTAATGAGCAGTTCTTC. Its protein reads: CASSAARVNEQFF.